Listed here are 9 T cell receptor beta chains from one sample, sequenced in a study of cytomegalovirus exposure and HLA in healthy donors. Primers: 60 Vbeta forward and 13 Jbeta reverse. Assay used: immunoSEQ multiplex PCR; TCRdb lists only in-frame clones, some missing. The sample has 210,000 or so clones, around 86% seen once. Sequences were obtained from PBMCs. The receptors derive from a woman between 50 and 59 years old in good health and CMV-seropositive.

The J gene is TRBJ1-2, the V gene TRBV28, with 7 bases lining up with TRBD1. Germline CDR1 is MDHEN and CDR2 is SYDVKM. Trimming took 5 bases from V and 0 from J; bases not matched to a gene: 9. CDR3 length: 16 residues. This CDR3 reads CASSPGDRASNYGYTF. The CDR3 nucleotides are TGTGCCAGCAGTCCCGGAGACAGGGCCTCTAACTATGGCTACACCTTC.

The chain recombines TRBV9 with TRBJ2-4, with a possible D match to TRBD1 (6 bases). CDR3 length: 16 residues. The V end lost 3 bases, the J end lost 1 base, and 14 bases lay between the germline ends. Germline-derived CDR1 and CDR2 are SGDLS and YYNGEE. CDR3 sequence: CASSAGQGKAKNIQYF. The DNA of the CDR3 is TGTGCCAGCAGCGCGGGCCAGGGGAAGGCCAAAAACATTCAGTACTTC.

This sequence joins TRBV18 and TRBJ1-1, with a possible D match to TRBD1 (5 bases). The CDR3 loop spans 14 amino acids. V lost 3 bases, J lost 5 bases, and 13 bases lay in between. CDR1 KGHSH and CDR2 LQKENI come from the germline V gene. CDR3 region: CASSPVGGDTEAFF. DNA for the CDR3: TGTGCCAGCTCACCCGTGGGGGGGGATACTGAAGCTTTCTTT.

The genes are TRBV7-9 and TRBJ2-2; 10 bases line up with TRBD2. The CDR3 has 15 residues. Germline CDR1 and CDR2: SEHNR and FQNEAQ (reference sequence). With V trimmed by 3 bases and J by 6 bases, 4 bases remained unmatched. CDR3 nucleotide sequence: TGTGCCAGCAGCTTCCTAGCGGGGGACGCCGGGGAGCTGTTTTTT. This sequence encodes CASSFLAGDAGELFF.

CDR3 loop: CASSPTGAGKNIQYF. As DNA, the CDR3 is TGTGCCAGCAGTCCAACTGGGGCAGGCAAAAACATTCAGTACTTC. The V call is TRBV7-3, the J call TRBJ2-4; perhaps TRBD1 as D (5 bases). There are 15 residues in the CDR3. Germline V gene data show CDR1 as SGHTA and CDR2 as FQGTGA. The V end was cut by 6 bases, the J end by 3 bases, with 15 bases between.

This chain links TRBV13 with TRBJ1-1, with D possibly being TRBD1 (5 bases). Trimming pared 3 bases from V and 1 base from J, leaving 9 bases between. From germline, CDR1 is PRHDT and CDR2 FYEKMQ (reference sequence). The CDR3 extends over 14 amino acids. CDR3 nucleotides: TGTGCCAGCAGCTTGGACAAGGGGAACACTGAAGCTTTCTTT. It codes for CASSLDKGNTEAFF.

The V and J genes are TRBV6-5 and TRBJ1-5; 8 bases map to TRBD1. Germline V lookup: CDR1 MNHEY, CDR2 SVGAGI. The V and J ends lost 6 bases and 7 bases, in that order; junction bases with no gene match: 8. The CDR3 has 14 amino acids. The DNA of the CDR3 is TGTGCCAGCAGGCCAGACAGGGGAGTCCAGCCCCAGCATTTT. This encodes CASRPDRGVQPQHF.

The rearrangement joins TRBV28 to TRBJ2-5, with D possibly TRBD1 on 6 matching bases. This CDR3 region has 13 residues. The V gene's germline CDR1 is MDHEN and CDR2 SYDVKM. V lost 6 bases and J lost 3, with 11 bases in between. This CDR3 reads CASRKQGEETQYF. The CDR3 DNA sequence: TGTGCCAGCAGGAAACAGGGAGAAGAGACCCAGTACTTC.

The chain couples TRBV7-9 to TRBJ1-1; D is possibly TRBD1 (6 bases). Trimming removed 2 bases from V and 0 bases from J, with 10 bases in between. From germline, CDR1 is SEHNR and CDR2 FQNEAQ (reference sequence). The CDR3 loop spans 15 amino acids. The CDR3 spells CASSLTGKMNTEAFF. The CDR3, as DNA: TGTGCCAGCAGCTTAACAGGGAAGATGAACACTGAAGCTTTCTTT.